The entry below describes one TCR beta chain. It lacks a known antigen. No base qualities exist here, and no much larger clone lies one base off it. Preparation of the library involved the immunoSEQ multiplex PCR assay. Held by TCRdb, this immuneACCESS table contains in-frame sequences only and omits some clones. Under half of the omission traces to an unresolved V gene where checked; the cause of the rest is unknown. The sample table shows over 120,000 clones, and 91% are seen once. The top ten clones comprise roughly 3.2% of the sample. This sample is part of a study of control samples from healthy donors and cancer patients (TCRdb year 2020). The CDR3 numbers 16 residues from cysteine through phenylalanine. CDR3 DNA is the only sequence kept; it has 48 bases, read in frame from the first base. V is trimmed back by 0 bases and J by 8 bases, and the junction contains 10 bases that no gene match accounts for. CDR1 and CDR2 are read off the germline V gene (reference sequence) as SGHNT and YYREEE.

The chain couples TRBV5-4 to TRBJ2-3; 9 bases in between match TRBD2. This TCR derives from a man aged 30-40 years in good health. Sequencing input: blood. The nucleotide sequence reads as follows: TGTGCCAGCAGCTTGGGGACTAGCGCTATCGTGAGTACGCAGTATTTT. This sequence encodes CASSLGTSAIVSTQYF.